The clone carrying this T cell receptor (beta chain) was recorded a few times. This sample was included in a study of blood T cell repertoires in COVID-19. The overall study: Specimens from acute and convalescent COVID-19 originated in the United States, Italy and Spain. PBMCs, B-cell-depleted T cells, or T cells provided the cDNA or gDNA that made up the material.

The Seattle patients, enrolled during active infection, were followed longitudinally. The method was immunoSEQ multiplex PCR; TCRdb's version includes in-frame clones alone and lacks a portion of them. The profile covers some 300,000 clones, with 70% to 90% appearing a single time and less than 15% taken by the ten largest. CDR3 size: 14 residues. Trimming cost V 3 bases and J 4 bases, with 9 bases left between them. From germline, CDR1 is KGHSH and CDR2 LQKENI. This sequence originates from a woman between 65 and 79 years old with COVID-19, enrolled during active disease. The sample was peripheral blood. The J gene is TRBJ2-2, the V gene TRBV18; tentatively, D is TRBD1 (5 bases). The CDR3 region is CASSPDTATGELFF. The CDR3 DNA reads TGTGCCAGCTCACCGGACACGGCCACCGGGGAGCTGTTTTTT. Full variable domain (outside the CDR3, taken from reference TRBV18 and TRBJ2-2): NAGVMQNPRHLVRRRGQEARLRCSPMKGHSHVYWYRQLPEEGLKFMVYLQKENIIDESGMPKERFSAEFPKEGPSILRIQQVVRGDSAAYFCASSPDTATGELFFGEGSRLTVL.